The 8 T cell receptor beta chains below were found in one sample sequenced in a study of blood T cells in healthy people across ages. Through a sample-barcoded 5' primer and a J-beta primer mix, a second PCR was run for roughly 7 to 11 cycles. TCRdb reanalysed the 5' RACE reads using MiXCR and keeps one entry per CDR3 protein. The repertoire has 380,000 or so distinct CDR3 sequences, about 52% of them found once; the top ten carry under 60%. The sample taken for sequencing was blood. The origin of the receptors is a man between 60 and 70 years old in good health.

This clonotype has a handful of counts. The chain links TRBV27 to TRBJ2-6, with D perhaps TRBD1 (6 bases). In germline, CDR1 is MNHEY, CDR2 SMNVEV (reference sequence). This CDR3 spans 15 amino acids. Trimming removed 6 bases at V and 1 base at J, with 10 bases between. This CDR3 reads CASRSQGSGANVLTF. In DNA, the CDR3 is TGTGCCAGCAGATCACAGGGTTCTGGGGCCAACGTCCTGACTTTC.

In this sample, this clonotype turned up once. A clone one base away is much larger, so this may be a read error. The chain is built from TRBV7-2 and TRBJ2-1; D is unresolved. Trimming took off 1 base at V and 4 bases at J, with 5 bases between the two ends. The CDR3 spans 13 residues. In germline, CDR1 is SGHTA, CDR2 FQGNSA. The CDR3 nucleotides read TGTGCCAGCAGCTTAGTAATTTACAATGAGCAGTTCTTC. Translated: CASSLVIYNEQFF.

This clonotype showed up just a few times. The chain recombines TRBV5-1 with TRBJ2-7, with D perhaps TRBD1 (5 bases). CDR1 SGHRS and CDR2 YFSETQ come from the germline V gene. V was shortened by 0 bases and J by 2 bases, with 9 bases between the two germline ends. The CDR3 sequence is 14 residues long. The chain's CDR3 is CASSLVRGTYEQYF. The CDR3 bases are TGCGCCAGCAGCTTGGTAAGGGGAACCTACGAGCAGTACTTC.

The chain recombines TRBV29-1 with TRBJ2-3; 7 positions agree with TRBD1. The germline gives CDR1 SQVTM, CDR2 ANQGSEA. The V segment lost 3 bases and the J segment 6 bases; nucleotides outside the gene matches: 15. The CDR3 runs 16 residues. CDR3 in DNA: TGCAGCGTTGATCGTGCGGACAGGTGGGGTGAGGATACGCAGTATTTT. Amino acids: CSVDRADRWGEDTQYF.

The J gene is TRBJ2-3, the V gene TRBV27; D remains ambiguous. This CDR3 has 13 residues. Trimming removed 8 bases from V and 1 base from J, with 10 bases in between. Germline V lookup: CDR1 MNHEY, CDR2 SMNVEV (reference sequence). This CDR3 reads CASAEFGTDTQYF. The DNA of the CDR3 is TGTGCCAGCGCAGAGTTCGGCACAGATACGCAGTATTTT.

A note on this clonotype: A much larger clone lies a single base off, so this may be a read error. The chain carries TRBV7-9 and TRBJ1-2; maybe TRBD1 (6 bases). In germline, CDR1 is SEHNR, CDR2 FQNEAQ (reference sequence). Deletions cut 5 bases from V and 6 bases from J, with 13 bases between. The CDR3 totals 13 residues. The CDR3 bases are TGTGCCAGCAGCGTAGGGGGGCAACATGGCTACACCTTC. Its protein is CASSVGGQHGYTF.

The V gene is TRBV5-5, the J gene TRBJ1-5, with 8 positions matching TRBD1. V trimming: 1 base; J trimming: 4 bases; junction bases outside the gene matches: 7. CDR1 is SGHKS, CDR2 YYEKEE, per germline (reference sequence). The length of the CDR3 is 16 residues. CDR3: CASSLTGQGRNQPQHF. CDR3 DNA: TGTGCCAGCAGCTTGACCGGACAGGGTAGAAATCAGCCCCAGCATTTT.

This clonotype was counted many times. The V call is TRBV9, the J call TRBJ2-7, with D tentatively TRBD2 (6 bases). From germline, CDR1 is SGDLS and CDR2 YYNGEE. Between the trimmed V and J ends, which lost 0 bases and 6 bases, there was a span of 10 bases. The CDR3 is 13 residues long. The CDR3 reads CASSVVEGGEQYF. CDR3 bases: TGTGCCAGCAGCGTAGTGGAGGGTGGCGAGCAGTACTTC. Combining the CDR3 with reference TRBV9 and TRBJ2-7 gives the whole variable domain DSGVTQTPKHLITATGQRVTLRCSPRSGDLSVYWYQQSLDQGLQFLIQYYNGEERAKGNILERFSAQQFPDLHSELNLSSLELGDSALYFCASSVVEGGEQYFGPGTRLTVT.